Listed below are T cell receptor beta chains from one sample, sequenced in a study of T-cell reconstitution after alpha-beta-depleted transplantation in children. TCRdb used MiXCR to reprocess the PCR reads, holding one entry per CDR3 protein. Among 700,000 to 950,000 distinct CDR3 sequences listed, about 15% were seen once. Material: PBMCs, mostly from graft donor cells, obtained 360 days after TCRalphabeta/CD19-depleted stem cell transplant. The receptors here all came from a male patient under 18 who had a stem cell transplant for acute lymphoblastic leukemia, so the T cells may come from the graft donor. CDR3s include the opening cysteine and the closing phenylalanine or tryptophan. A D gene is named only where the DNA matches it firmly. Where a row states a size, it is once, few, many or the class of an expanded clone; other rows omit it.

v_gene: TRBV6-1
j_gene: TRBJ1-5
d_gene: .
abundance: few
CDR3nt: TGTGCCAGCAGTGACTACAGCCGCAATCAGCCCCAGCATTTT
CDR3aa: CASSDYSRNQPQHF

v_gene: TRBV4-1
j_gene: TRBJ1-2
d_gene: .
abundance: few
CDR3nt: TGCGCCAGCAGCCAGCAGATTCTAACCTATGGCTACACCTTC
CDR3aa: CASSQQILTYGYTF

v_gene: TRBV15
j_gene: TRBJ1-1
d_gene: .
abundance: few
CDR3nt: TGTGCCACCTCCGGGGGGCGCAGGACTGAAGCTTTCTTT
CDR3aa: CATSGGRRTEAFF

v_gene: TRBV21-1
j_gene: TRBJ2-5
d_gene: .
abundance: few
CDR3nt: TGTGCCAGCAGCAATCAGGTGGGCCGGGGAGAGACCCAGTACTTC
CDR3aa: CASSNQVGRGETQYF

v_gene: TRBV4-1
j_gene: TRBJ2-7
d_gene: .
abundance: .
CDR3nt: TGCGCCAGCAGCCAAGAGCGGGCCTACGAGCAGTACTTC
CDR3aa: CASSQERAYEQYF

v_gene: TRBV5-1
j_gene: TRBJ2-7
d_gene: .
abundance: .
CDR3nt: TGCGCCAGCAGCGCCCGGGACAACTACGAGCAGTACTTC
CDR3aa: CASSARDNYEQYF

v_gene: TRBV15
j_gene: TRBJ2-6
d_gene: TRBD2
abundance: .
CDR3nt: TGTGCCACCAGCAGTCCGCGGACGGGACTAGCGGTCTCTGGGGCCAACGTCCTGACTTTC
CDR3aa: CATSSPRTGLAVSGANVLTF

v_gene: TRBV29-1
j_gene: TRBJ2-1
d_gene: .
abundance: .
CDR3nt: TGCAGCGTTTCCACTCGGAGGGGAGACAATGAGCAGTTCTTC
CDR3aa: CSVSTRRGDNEQFF

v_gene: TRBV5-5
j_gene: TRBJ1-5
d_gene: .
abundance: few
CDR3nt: TGTGCCAGCAGCCAGAGGGCTTCAAAACAGCAGCCCCAGCATTTT
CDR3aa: CASSQRASKQQPQHF

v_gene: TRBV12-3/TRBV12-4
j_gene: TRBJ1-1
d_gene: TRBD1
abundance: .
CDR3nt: TGTGCCAGCAGGACAGGGGTTTTAGTGGACACTGAAGCTTTCTTT
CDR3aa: CASRTGVLVDTEAFF

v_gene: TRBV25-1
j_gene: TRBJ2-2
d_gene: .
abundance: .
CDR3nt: TGTGCCAGCAGTGATGGCAGGGTATGGACCGGGGAGCTGTTTTTT
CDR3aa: CASSDGRVWTGELFF

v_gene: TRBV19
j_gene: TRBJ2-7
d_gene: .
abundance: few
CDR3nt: TGTGCCAGTAGTATGTCAGCGGCCGACTACGAGCAGTACTTC
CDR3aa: CASSMSAADYEQYF

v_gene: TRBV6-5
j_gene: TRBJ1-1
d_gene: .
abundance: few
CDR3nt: TGTGCCAGCAGTTACTCAATTAAAGGGGACACTGAAGCTTTCTTT
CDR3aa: CASSYSIKGDTEAFF

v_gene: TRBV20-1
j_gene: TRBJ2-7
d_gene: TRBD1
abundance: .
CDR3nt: TGCAGTGCTAGAAACAGGGGCACCTACGAGCAGTACTTC
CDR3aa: CSARNRGTYEQYF

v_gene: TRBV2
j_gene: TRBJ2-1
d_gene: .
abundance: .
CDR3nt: TGTGCCAGCAGTGAAATAGTTGTTGATGAGCAGTTCTTC
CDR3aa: CASSEIVVDEQFF

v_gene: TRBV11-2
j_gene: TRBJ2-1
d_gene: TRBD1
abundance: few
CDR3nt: TGTGCCAGCAGCTTAGGAGGGACAGACTGGGTAGACAATGAGCAGTTCTTC
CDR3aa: CASSLGGTDWVDNEQFF

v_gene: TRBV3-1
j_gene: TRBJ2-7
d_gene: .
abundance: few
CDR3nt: TGTGCCAGCAGCCAAGATTCCGGGGGATTCTACGAGCAGTACTTC
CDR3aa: CASSQDSGGFYEQYF

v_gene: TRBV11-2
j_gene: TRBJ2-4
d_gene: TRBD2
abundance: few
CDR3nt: TGTGCCAGCAGCTTAGGGACTAGCGGGAGGGCGGGCAAAAACATTCAGTACTTC
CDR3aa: CASSLGTSGRAGKNIQYF

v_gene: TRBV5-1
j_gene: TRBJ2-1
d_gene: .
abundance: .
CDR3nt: TGCGCCAGCTCCCGGGCAGCGGTTTACAATGAGCAGTTCTTC
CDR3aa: CASSRAAVYNEQFF

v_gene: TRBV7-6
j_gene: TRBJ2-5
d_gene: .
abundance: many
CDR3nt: TGTGCCAGCAGCTTAGGAGTCTTAAGTGGGCAAGAGACCCAGTACTTC
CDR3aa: CASSLGVLSGQETQYF

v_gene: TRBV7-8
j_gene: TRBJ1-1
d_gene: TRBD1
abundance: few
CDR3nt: TGTGCCAGCAGCTTACCACAGGGGCGGAACACTGAAGCTTTCTTT
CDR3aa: CASSLPQGRNTEAFF

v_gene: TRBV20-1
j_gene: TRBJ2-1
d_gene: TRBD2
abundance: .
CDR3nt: TGCAGTGCCGGGGACTACGACCAGTTCTTC
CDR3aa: CSAGDYDQFF

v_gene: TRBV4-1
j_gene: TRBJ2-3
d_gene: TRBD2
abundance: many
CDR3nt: TGCGCCAGCAGCCGCTTACTAGCGGGAGTAGATACGCAGTATTTT
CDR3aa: CASSRLLAGVDTQYF

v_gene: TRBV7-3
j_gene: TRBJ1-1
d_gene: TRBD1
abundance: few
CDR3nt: TGTGCCAGCAGCTCCCCCGGACAGGGCAACACTGAAGCTTTCTTT
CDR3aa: CASSSPGQGNTEAFF

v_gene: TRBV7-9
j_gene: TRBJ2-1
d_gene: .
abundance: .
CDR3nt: TGTGCCAGCAGCCCTAGAAAGGGCCGCTACAATGAGCAGTTCTTC
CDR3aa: CASSPRKGRYNEQFF

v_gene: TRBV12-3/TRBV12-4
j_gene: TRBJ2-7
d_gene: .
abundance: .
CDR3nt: TGTGCCAGCCGCTGGGGCGGAGCCTACGAGCAGTACTTC
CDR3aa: CASRWGGAYEQYF

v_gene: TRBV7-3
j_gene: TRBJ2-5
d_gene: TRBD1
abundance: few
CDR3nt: TGTGCCAGCAGCTTAACGAAAGACAGGGGCTTGGAGACCCAGTACTTC
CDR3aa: CASSLTKDRGLETQYF

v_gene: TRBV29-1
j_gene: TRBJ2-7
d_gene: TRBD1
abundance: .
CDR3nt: TGCAGCGTCGAACTGGACAGGGGGACGGGAGAGCAGTACTTC
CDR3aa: CSVELDRGTGEQYF

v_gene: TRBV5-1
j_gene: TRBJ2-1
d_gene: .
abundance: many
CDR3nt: TGCGCCAGCAGCTTCTTGGGCAACAATGAGCAGTTCTTC
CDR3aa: CASSFLGNNEQFF

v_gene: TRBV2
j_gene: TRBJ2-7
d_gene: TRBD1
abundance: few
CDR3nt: TGTGCCAGCAGGGGACCGGACAGGGGGCCCTACGAGCAGTACTTC
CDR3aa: CASRGPDRGPYEQYF

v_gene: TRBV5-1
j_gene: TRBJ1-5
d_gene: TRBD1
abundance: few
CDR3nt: TGCGCCAGCAGCTTCACAGGGGGCGAGGGAGGGCCCCAGCATTTT
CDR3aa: CASSFTGGEGGPQHF

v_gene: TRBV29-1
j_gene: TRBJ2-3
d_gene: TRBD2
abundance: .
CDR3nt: TGCAGCGTTGTTGGCTGGCGGGAGAATCGAGATACGCAGTATTTT
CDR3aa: CSVVGWRENRDTQYF

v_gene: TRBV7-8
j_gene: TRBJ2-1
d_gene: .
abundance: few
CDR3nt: TGTGCCAGCAGCCTTCTCCGATGGGAACCCTACAATGAGCAGTTCTTC
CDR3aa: CASSLLRWEPYNEQFF

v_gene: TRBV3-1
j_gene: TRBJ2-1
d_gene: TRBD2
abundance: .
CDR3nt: TGTGCCAGCAGCGGCGGACTAGCGGTTCCCAGTGTCTACAATGAGCAGTTCTTC
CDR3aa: CASSGGLAVPSVYNEQFF

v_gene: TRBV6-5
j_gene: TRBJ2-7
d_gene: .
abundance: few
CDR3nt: TGTGCCAGCAGTCCCGGGACCTCCTTTTACTCTACCTACGAGCAGTACTTC
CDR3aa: CASSPGTSFYSTYEQYF

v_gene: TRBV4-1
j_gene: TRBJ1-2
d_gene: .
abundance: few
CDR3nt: TGCGCCAGCAGTCCAGACCCGGGGATCTATGGCTACACCTTC
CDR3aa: CASSPDPGIYGYTF

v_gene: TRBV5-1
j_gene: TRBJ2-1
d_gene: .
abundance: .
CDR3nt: TGCGCCAGCAGCTCCACCGCCTCCTACAATGAGCAGTTCTTC
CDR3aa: CASSSTASYNEQFF

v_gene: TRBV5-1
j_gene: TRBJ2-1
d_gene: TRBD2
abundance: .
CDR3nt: TGCGCCAGCCGATCCCGAGAGGTAGCGGGAGGGCAGTTCTTC
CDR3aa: CASRSREVAGGQFF

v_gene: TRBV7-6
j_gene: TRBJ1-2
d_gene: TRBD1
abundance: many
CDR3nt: TGTGCCAGCAGCTTAACGACAGGGGGCAAGGTCTATGGCTACACCTTC
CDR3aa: CASSLTTGGKVYGYTF